This T cell receptor beta chain was sequenced during a study of cytomegalovirus exposure and HLA in healthy donors. CDR1 and CDR2 (germline): SGDLS, YYNGEE. The J segment lost 1 base and the V segment lost 0 bases, leaving 1 base of the junction unmatched. The CDR3 has 15 amino acids. Some clones are missing from TCRdb's copy, which holds only in-frame ones; the method was immunoSEQ multiplex PCR. The repertoire holds a few hundred thousand clones, about nine tenths seen once, with about 0.8% in the top ten. This clone came up a few times. Different DNA sequences within this sample yield the same CDR3.

This TCR was recovered from a woman aged 18-29 years in good health and CMV-seronegative. Sample: PBMCs. The chain recombines TRBV9 with TRBJ2-3, with TRBD2 matching over 8 bases. The CDR3 is CASSVAGGGTDTQYF. CDR3 nucleotides: TGTGCCAGCAGCGTAGCCGGGGGGGGCACAGATACGCAGTATTTT.